These 17 T cell receptor beta chains originate from one sample sequenced in a study of molecular identifiers for immune sequencing clone quantification. TCRdb re-derived calls from the PCR reads in MiXCR, one entry per CDR3 protein. The sample consists of 68,000 or so distinct CDR3 sequences, 15% to 20% of them appearing once. What was sequenced was naive CD8+ T cells from blood, with Jurkat cell RNA spiked in. As to subset: FACS-sorted CD8+CD4-CCR7+CD45RA+ naive T cells. These receptor sequences come from a human donor in good health. Some libraries in this study had Jurkat cell RNA spiked in.

In this sample, this clonotype turned up many times. The chain combines TRBV7-9 with TRBJ1-1; the match to TRBD1 covers 11 bases. Germline V CDR1 and CDR2: SEHNR, FQNEAQ (reference sequence). J lost 3 bases, V lost 4 bases, and 7 bases had no gene match. The CDR3 is 16 residues long. DNA of the CDR3: TGTGCCAGCAGCTCAGGACAGGGGGCGCGGGACACTGAAGCTTTCTTT. Amino acid sequence: CASSSGQGARDTEAFF. Filled out from reference TRBV7-9 and TRBJ1-1, the complete variable domain reads DTGVSQNPRHKITKRGQNVTFRCDPISEHNRLYWYRQTLGQGPEFLTYFQNEAQLEKSRLLSDRFSAERPKGSFSTLEIQRTEQGDSAMYLCASSSGQGARDTEAFFGQGTRLTVV.

The sample holds many counts of this clonotype. The chain carries TRBV27 and TRBJ2-7; no definite D call. The V end was cut by 5 bases, the J end by 5 bases, with 10 bases between. CDR3 length: 12 amino acids. The germline gives CDR1 MNHEY, CDR2 SMNVEV (reference sequence). Here the CDR3 reads CASSKTPHEQYF. The DNA for the CDR3 is TGTGCCAGCAGTAAAACGCCCCACGAGCAGTACTTC.

This clonotype has more than one count but fewer than ten. A read error may explain this, as a much larger clone is one base away. The CDR3: CASDGGGPPDAQYF. The CDR3 coding sequence is TGTGCCAGTGACGGGGGAGGGCCCCCAGATGCGCAGTATTTT. V and J are TRBV12-3 or TRBV12-4 and TRBJ2-3; 7 bases fit TRBD2. The length of the CDR3 is 14 residues.

This clonotype has more than one count but fewer than ten. One end of the junction is discordant with germline, which a read error may explain. The chain is built from TRBV6-6 and TRBJ1-4; unclear D gene. The CDR3 has 14 residues. Germline V gives CDR1 MNHNY, CDR2 SVGAGI (reference sequence). The CDR3 nucleotides are TGTGCCGGCAGTCACATCGGCGAGGCTGAAAAACTGTTTTTT. Encoded protein: CAGSHIGEAEKLFF.

This clonotype was observed at least ten times. The V and J genes are TRBV29-1 and TRBJ2-2, with 7 bases matching TRBD1. The germline V gene encodes CDR1 SQVTM and CDR2 ANQGSEA. CDR3 length: 15 amino acids. The V and J ends lost 7 bases and 2 bases, in that order; junction bases with no gene match: 10. CDR3 nucleotide sequence: TGCAGCGCCGAACCCCGGGACAGAAACACCGGGGAGCTGTTTTTT. Protein: CSAEPRDRNTGELFF.

In this sample, this clonotype turned up once. A much larger clone sits a single nucleotide away, making a read error possible. Likely a read error: the CDR3 ends without its conserved phenylalanine or tryptophan. The J gene is TRBJ1-1, the V gene TRBV19; D is undetermined. Trimming took off 6 bases at V and 6 bases at J, with 11 bases between the two ends. This CDR3 is built from 12 residues. In germline, CDR1 is LNHDA, CDR2 SQIVND (reference sequence). The CDR3 reads CASSPAGSEAFL. The CDR3, as DNA: TGTGCCAGTAGCCCAGCGGGGTCTGAAGCTTTCCTT.

The sample holds a few counts of this clonotype. A much larger clone lies a single base off, so this may be a read error. This chain links TRBV12-3 or TRBV12-4 with TRBJ2-3; the D is unclear. With 8 bases removed from V and 2 bases from J, the gap between germline ends came to 14 bases. The CDR3 spans 14 residues. CDR3 residues: CASGVSEATDTQYF. The CDR3 DNA reads TGTGCCAGCGGTGTGAGTGAAGCCACAGATACGCAGTATTTT.

Notes on this clonotype: A much bigger clone sits one base away, suggesting this may be a read error. This chain's CDR3 is CAGSSPGTEAFF. The CDR3 region has the DNA TGTGCCGGCAGTTCGCCGGGCACTGAAGCTTTCTTT. The rearrangement uses TRBV12-3 or TRBV12-4 and TRBJ1-1; D not certain. CDR3 size: 12 residues.

Worth noting for this clonotype: A much larger clone differs from this one at a single base, so this may be a read error. The chain recombines TRBV28 with TRBJ1-1; 7 nucleotides align to TRBD1. This CDR3 has 14 residues. Unmatched junction bases numbered 9, after V lost 6 bases and J lost 5 bases. Per germline, CDR1 MDHEN and CDR2 SYDVKM. Here the CDR3 DNA reads TGTGCCAGCAGCCTAACAGGGGAGGGGACTGAAGCTTTCTTT. Amino acids: CASSLTGEGTEAFF.

This clonotype appeared many times. The V gene is TRBV30, the J gene TRBJ2-7; either TRBD1 or TRBD2 may fit D (5 bases each). Germline CDR1 reads GTSNPN; CDR2 reads SVGIG (reference sequence). V lost 3 bases and J 4 bases, leaving 16 bases between the germline ends. This CDR3 is 14 amino acids long. This chain's CDR3 is CAWRGTGNHYEQYF. DNA for the CDR3: TGTGCCTGGAGGGGGACCGGGAACCATTACGAGCAGTACTTC.

The V gene is TRBV11-2, the J gene TRBJ2-3; unclear D gene. This CDR3 spans 21 amino acids. V was clipped by 5 bases and J by 2 bases, with 32 bases between them. Germline V gene sequence: CDR1 SGHAT, CDR2 FQNNGV. The CDR3 nucleotides read TGTGCCAGCAGCGGCGTTTTCCTTGGCGGCCTTGACCCCTTCCTCACAGATACGCAGTATTTT. Translated, it gives CASSGVFLGGLDPFLTDTQYF.

Ten or more counts support this clonotype. The chain links TRBV28 to TRBJ2-7; D is tentatively TRBD1 or TRBD2 (5 bases each). This CDR3 spans 15 amino acids. Trimming shortened V by 6 bases and J by 2 bases, and 17 bases separated the two germline ends. Germline V gene data show CDR1 as MDHEN and CDR2 as SYDVKM. The chain's CDR3 is CASSWERDPAYEQYF. The CDR3 nucleotides read TGTGCCAGCAGCTGGGAACGGGACCCCGCCTACGAGCAGTACTTC.

This clonotype was observed at least ten times. The gene calls are TRBV4-1 and TRBJ2-1; D gene uncertain. Germline lookup yields CDR1 MGHRA and CDR2 YSYEKL. The CDR3 loop spans 12 amino acids. V dropped 0 bases and J dropped 8 bases, with 5 bases sitting between them. The CDR3 spells CASSQDRDEQFF. CDR3 in DNA: TGCGCCAGCAGCCAAGATCGCGATGAGCAGTTCTTC.

In its sample, this clonotype was seen a few times. With a much larger clone just one base away, this may be a read error. The rearrangement uses TRBV7-9 and TRBJ2-2; D might be TRBD2 (5 bases). This CDR3 region has 12 residues. Germline lookup yields CDR1 SEHNR and CDR2 FQNEAQ (reference sequence). For the CDR3, the DNA is TGTGCCAGCCGGCAGAACACCGGGGAGCTGTCTTTT. This codes for CASRQNTGELSF.

This clonotype was recorded many times. The V gene is TRBV7-9, the J gene TRBJ2-7, with 10 bases matching TRBD1. The CDR3 covers 16 residues. J lost 3 bases, V lost 6 bases, and 11 bases had no gene match. Germline loops: CDR1 SEHNR, CDR2 FQNEAQ (reference sequence). Here the CDR3 reads CASRHPGGTGVYEQYF. The CDR3 nucleotides read TGTGCCAGCAGACACCCAGGTGGGACAGGGGTCTACGAGCAGTACTTC.

This clonotype was recorded many times. The chain joins TRBV7-9 to TRBJ2-3; the match to TRBD2 covers 9 bases. The CDR3 has 16 residues. V dropped 2 bases and J dropped 2; count of bases not matched to a gene: 5. Germline V gives CDR1 SEHNR, CDR2 FQNEAQ (reference sequence). This CDR3 reads CASSLLAGEITDTQYF. The CDR3 DNA follows: TGTGCCAGCAGCTTATTAGCGGGAGAAATCACAGATACGCAGTATTTT.

This chain links TRBV3-1 with TRBJ2-1; no clear D. Trimming took off 3 bases at V and 2 bases at J, with 2 bases between the two ends. The CDR3 runs to 12 residues. CDR1 and CDR2 (germline): LGHDT, YNNKEL (reference sequence). CDR3 loop: CASSHPYNEQFF. The DNA for the CDR3 is TGTGCCAGCAGCCATCCCTACAATGAGCAGTTCTTC.